This T cell receptor beta chain was sequenced for a study of OX40 agonist ivuxolimab in advanced cancers. At the level of the whole study: The costimulatory receptor OX40 (CD134) was targeted by ivuxolimab, a fully human IgG2 agonistic monoclonal antibody. Patients were allowed to have had prior anti-PD-1, anti-PD-L1 or anti-CTLA-4 therapy, and 40% of the dose-escalation patients had been treated with checkpoint inhibitors. Intravenous ivuxolimab was administered to patients every 2 weeks at six dose levels: 0.01, 0.1, 0.3, 1.5, 3 and 10 mg/kg. A male proportion of roughly 85% and a mean age of 60 years, ranging from 23 to 79, were recorded for the dose-escalation cohort. The point of sequencing TCRbeta in the periphery was to test whether ivuxolimab changed TCR sequence diversity and drove clonal T-cell expansion. Of the 52 patients in dose escalation, 19 had hepatocellular carcinoma, about 15 had melanoma, 9 had renal cell carcinoma and 9 had head and neck cancer. Partial responses occurred in three dose-escalation patients: two with cutaneous melanoma and one with hepatocellular carcinoma. The monotherapy dose-escalation portion (N ≈ 52 patients) of the phase I ivuxolimab trial is reported in the paper.

Beyond this particular receptor, the publication reports: In the 0.1-3.0 mg/kg groups, partial responders were among the patients with the lowest normalized peripheral clonal expansion, particularly in CD8+ T cells. Low levels of normalized T-cell clonal expansion were also seen in some nonresponding patients. After ivuxolimab, expanded clones were on average more numerous among CD8+ T cells than among CD4+ T cells. Antigen specificity was not determined for the clonally expanded peripheral T cells. At doses from 0.1 to 3.0 mg/kg, clonal expansion was seen in both CD4+ and CD8+ blood T cells between baseline and week 6.

V loses 0 bases, J loses 6 bases, and the germline ends lie 9 bases apart. CDR1 and CDR2 (LGHNA, YNFKEQ) derive from the germline V gene. The CDR3 numbers 14 residues from cysteine through phenylalanine. Solely the CDR3 DNA is kept, with 42 bases framed from the first base. Patients with autoimmune disease history or receiving systemic immunosuppression were excluded from the trial. Peripheral blood for TCR sequencing was collected from all dose cohorts at baseline, on cycle 4 day 1, and on cycle 7 day 1. Samples were obtained from an open-label, multicenter, first-in-human phase I dose-escalation trial of ivuxolimab. The trial enrolled adults with locally advanced or metastatic head and neck squamous cell, hepatocellular, melanoma or renal cell carcinoma. Before TCR sequencing, CD4+ and CD8+ T cells were separately sorted from peripheral blood. In regard to this clone: The antigen it binds to is not known. The sample holds no much larger clone one base away, and base qualities are not on file.

Genomic DNA was extracted from sorted cells for sequencing of the TCRbeta CDR3 region. The immunoSEQ Assay was used for sequencing of TCRbeta CDR3 regions. As stored in TCRdb, this immuneACCESS dataset retains in-frame rearrangements with V and J assigned. A fraction of the clones does not appear; measured against another copy, unresolved V genes explain less than half of the discrepancy, and the remainder lacks a known reason. The sample table contains 25,000 to 35,000 clones; only one count was recorded for 82% of them. The ten largest clones represent 20% to 25% of the sample. The sequence derives from an adult with an advanced solid tumor such as melanoma, head and neck, liver or kidney cancer. The input for sequencing was CD4+ or CD8+ T cells sorted from blood, taken in a trial of the OX40 agonist ivuxolimab. Recombination linked TRBV4-2 to TRBJ1-5; TRBD1 could be the D gene, as 5 bases match. This receptor carries the CDR3 CASSQESGGQPQHF. The DNA sequence reads TGTGCCAGCAGCCAAGAATCGGGGGGTCAGCCCCAGCATTTT.